This TCR beta chain came from a study of patients and donors after allogeneic stem cell transplantation. From germline, CDR1 is SQVTM and CDR2 ANQGSEA. Trimming cost V 4 bases and J 0 bases, with 16 bases left between them. The CDR3 runs 15 residues. TCRdb reanalysed the RT-PCR reads using MiXCR and keeps one entry per CDR3 protein. The table lists 900,000 to 1,000,000 distinct CDR3 sequences, under 20% of them singletons, with roughly 6.4% in the top ten. The chain is built from TRBV29-1 and TRBJ2-7; maybe TRBD1 (6 bases). The sequenced material came from blood, either unsorted or a sorted T cell fraction (not recorded which). The TCR was taken from a human donor who was either an allogeneic HSCT recipient or a stem cell or donor lymphocyte infusion donor (not recorded which). It is not recorded whose cells these are; they may come from a transplant donor. CDR3: CSVGGQGPSSYEQYF. For the CDR3, the DNA is TGCAGCGTTGGGGGGCAGGGCCCTAGCTCCTACGAGCAGTACTTC.